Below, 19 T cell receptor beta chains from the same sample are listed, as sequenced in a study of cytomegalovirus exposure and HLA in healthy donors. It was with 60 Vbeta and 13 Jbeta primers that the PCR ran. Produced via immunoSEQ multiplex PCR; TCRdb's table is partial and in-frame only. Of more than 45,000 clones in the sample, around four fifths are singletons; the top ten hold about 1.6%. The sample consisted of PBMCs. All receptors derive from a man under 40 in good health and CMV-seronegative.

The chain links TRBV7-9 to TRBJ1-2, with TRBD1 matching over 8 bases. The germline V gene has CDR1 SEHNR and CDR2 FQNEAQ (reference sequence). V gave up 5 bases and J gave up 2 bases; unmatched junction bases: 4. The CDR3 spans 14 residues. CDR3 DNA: TGTGCCAGCAGCCCTCGGACAGGGAACTATGGCTACACCTTC. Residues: CASSPRTGNYGYTF.

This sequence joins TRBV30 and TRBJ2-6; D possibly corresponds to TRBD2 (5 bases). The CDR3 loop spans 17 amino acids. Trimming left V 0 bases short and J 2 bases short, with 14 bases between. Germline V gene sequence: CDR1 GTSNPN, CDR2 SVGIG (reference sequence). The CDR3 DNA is TGTGCCTGGAGTGTATGGGGTGCGGGTACTGGGGCCAACGTCCTGACTTTC. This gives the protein CAWSVWGAGTGANVLTF.

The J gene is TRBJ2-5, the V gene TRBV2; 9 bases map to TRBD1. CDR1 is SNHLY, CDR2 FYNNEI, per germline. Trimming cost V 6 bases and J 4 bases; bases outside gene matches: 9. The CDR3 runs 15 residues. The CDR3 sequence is CASSGTGRLVETQYF. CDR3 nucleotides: TGTGCCAGCAGCGGGACAGGGAGGCTGGTAGAGACCCAGTACTTC.

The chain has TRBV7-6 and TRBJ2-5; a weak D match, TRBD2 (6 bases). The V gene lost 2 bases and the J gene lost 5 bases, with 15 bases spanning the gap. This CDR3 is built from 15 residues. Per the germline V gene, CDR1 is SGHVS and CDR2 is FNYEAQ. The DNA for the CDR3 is TGTGCCAGCAGCTTATGGGGCGGGGTCCCCGAGACCCAGTACTTC. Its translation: CASSLWGGVPETQYF.

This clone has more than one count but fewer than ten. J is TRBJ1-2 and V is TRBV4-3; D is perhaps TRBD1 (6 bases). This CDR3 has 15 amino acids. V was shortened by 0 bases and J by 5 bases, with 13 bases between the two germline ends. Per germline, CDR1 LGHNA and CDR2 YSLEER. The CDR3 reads CASSQETSGQYGYTF. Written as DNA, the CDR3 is TGCGCCAGCAGCCAAGAGACCTCCGGACAGTATGGCTACACCTTC.

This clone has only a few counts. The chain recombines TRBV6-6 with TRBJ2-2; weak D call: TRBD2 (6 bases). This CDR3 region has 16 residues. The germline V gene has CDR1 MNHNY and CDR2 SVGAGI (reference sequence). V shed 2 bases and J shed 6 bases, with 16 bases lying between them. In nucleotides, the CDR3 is TGTGCCAGCAGTTACCCGAGGGACGGAGGGGCCGGGGAGCTGTTTTTT. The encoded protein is CASSYPRDGGAGELFF.

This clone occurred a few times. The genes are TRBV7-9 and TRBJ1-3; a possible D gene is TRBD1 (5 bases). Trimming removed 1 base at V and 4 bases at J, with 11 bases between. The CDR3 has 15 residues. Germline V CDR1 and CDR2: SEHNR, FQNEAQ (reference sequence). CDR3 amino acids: CASSLDTGGGNTIYF. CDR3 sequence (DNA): TGTGCCAGCAGCTTAGACACCGGGGGAGGAAACACCATATATTTT.

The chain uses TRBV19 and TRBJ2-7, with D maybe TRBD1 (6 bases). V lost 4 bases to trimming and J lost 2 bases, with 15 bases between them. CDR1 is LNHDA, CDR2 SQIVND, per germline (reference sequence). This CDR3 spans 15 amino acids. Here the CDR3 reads CASSTAGTRAYEQYF. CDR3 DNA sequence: TGTGCCAGTAGTACCGCCGGGACAAGAGCCTACGAGCAGTACTTC.

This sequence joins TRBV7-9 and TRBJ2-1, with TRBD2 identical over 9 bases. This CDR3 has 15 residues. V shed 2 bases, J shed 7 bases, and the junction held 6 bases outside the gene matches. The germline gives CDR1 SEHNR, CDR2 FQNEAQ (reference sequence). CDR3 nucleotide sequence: TGTGCCAGCAGCTTAAGAGCGGGAGGAAATAATGAGCAGTTCTTC. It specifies CASSLRAGGNNEQFF.

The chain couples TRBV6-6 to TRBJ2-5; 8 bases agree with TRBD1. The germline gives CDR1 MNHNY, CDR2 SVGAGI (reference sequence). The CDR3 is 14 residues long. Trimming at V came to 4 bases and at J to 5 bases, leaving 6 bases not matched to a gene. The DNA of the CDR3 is TGTGCCAGCAGTTCAGGGGGCGCGGGGGAGACCCAGTACTTC. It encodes CASSSGGAGETQYF.

CDR3 sequence reads: CASSLTGRETQYF. CDR3 nucleotide sequence: TGCGCCAGCAGCTTGACGGGTCGAGAGACCCAGTACTTC. The chain employs TRBV5-1 and TRBJ2-5; D not resolved. Germline values: CDR1 SGHRS, CDR2 YFSETQ. The V end was cut by 1 base, the J end by 4 bases, with 8 bases between. CDR3 length equals 13 residues.

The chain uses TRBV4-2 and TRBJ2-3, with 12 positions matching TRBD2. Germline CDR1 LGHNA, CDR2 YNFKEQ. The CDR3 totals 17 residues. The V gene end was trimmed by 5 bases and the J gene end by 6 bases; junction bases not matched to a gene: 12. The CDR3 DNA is TGTGCCAGCAGCTACCAACCTAGCGGGGGGGCCTTGGATACGCAGTATTTT. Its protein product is CASSYQPSGGALDTQYF.

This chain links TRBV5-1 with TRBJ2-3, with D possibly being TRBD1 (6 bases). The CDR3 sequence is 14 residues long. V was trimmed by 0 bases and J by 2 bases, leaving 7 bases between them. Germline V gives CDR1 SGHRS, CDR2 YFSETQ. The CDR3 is CASSLGTVTDTQYF. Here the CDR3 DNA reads TGCGCCAGCAGCTTGGGGACAGTCACAGATACGCAGTATTTT.

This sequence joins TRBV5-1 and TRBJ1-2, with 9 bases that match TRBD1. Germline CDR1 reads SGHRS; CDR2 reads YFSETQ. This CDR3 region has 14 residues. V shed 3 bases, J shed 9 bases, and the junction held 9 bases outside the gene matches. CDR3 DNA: TGCGCCAGCAGCTCCGGGACAGGGAGCCCTAGCTACACCTTC. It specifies CASSSGTGSPSYTF.

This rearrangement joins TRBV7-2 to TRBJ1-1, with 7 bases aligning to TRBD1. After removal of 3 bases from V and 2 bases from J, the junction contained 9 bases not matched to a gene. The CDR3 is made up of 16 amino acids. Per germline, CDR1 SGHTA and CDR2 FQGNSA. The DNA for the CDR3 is TGTGCCAGCAGCTTGCGTAGGGACAGACTCAACACTGAAGCTTTCTTT. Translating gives CASSLRRDRLNTEAFF.

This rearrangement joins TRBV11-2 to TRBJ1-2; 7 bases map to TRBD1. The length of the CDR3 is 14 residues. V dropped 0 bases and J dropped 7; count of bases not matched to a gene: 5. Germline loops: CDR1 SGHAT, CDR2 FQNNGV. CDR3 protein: CASSLDRGDGGYTF. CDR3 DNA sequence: TGTGCCAGCAGCTTAGACAGGGGGGACGGTGGCTACACCTTC.

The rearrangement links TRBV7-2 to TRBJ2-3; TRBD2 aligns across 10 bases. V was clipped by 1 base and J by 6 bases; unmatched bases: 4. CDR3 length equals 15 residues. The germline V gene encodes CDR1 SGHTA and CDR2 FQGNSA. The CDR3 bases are TGTGCCAGCAGCTTAGGCGGTAGCGGGGGGGATACGCAGTATTTT. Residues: CASSLGGSGGDTQYF.

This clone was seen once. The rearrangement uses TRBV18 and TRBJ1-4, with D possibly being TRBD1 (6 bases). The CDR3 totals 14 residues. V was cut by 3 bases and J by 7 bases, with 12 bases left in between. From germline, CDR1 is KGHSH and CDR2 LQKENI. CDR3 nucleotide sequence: TGTGCCAGCTCACCCGACAGGAGTCTTGAAAAACTGTTTTTT. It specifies CASSPDRSLEKLFF.

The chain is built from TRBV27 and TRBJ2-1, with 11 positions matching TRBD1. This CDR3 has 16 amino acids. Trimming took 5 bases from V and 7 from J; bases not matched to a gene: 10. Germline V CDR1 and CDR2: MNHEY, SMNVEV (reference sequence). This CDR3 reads CASSPRTGGIKNEQFF. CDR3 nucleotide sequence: TGTGCCAGCAGTCCACGGACAGGGGGCATCAAAAATGAGCAGTTCTTC.